A single sample gave rise to the 9 T cell receptor beta chains below, sequenced in a study of Tregs in tolerant kidney transplant recipients. Sequencing used immunoSEQ multiplex PCR; TCRdb keeps in-frame clones, though not all of them. The repertoire has about 240,000 clones, 80% to 85% of them found once; the top ten carry less than 0.75%. The sequenced sample consisted of CD4+ T cells from blood. The receptors here all came from a human donor in good health.

This chain links TRBV18 with TRBJ2-3; 8 bases map to TRBD2. The CDR3 spans 18 residues. Germline loops: CDR1 KGHSH, CDR2 LQKENI. Losses at the gene ends were 1 base for V and 6 bases for J; bases not matched to a gene: 15. CDR3 sequence reads: CASSPLSGDAGGRDTQYF. CDR3 in DNA: TGTGCCAGCTCACCACTCTCCGGGGATGCGGGAGGACGGGATACGCAGTATTTT. The whole variable domain, filled in from reference TRBV18 and TRBJ2-3, reads NAGVMQNPRHLVRRRGQEARLRCSPMKGHSHVYWYRQLPEEGLKFMVYLQKENIIDESGMPKERFSAEFPKEGPSILRIQQVVRGDSAAYFCASSPLSGDAGGRDTQYFGPGTRLTVL.

Points on this clone: The CDR3 ends on some other residue instead of the conserved phenylalanine or tryptophan, so this is likely a read error. The chain is built from TRBV7-8 and TRBJ1-1, with D perhaps TRBD1 (6 bases). Trimming pared 1 base from V and 1 base from J, leaving 7 bases between. The CDR3 runs to 14 residues. Germline V gene lookup returns CDR1 SGHVS and CDR2 FQNEAQ. CDR3 residues: CASSLEGGNTEAFL. CDR3 DNA: TGTGCCAGCAGCTTAGAAGGGGGGAACACTGAAGCTTTCCTT.

This clone turned up a few times. This chain connects TRBV7-2 to TRBJ2-5; 9 bases are shared with TRBD1. Germline CDR1 and CDR2: SGHTA and FQGNSA. The CDR3 is 15 residues long. J gave up 5 bases and V 5 bases, and 9 bases lay outside the gene matches. CDR3 protein: CASSLNRGLWETQYF. The CDR3 nucleotides read TGTGCCAGCAGCCTAAACAGGGGGCTCTGGGAGACCCAGTACTTC.

The chain has TRBV6-1 and TRBJ2-5, with TRBD1 identical over 8 bases. Germline V lookup: CDR1 MNHNS, CDR2 SASEGT. This CDR3 region has 14 residues. J was trimmed by 3 bases and V by 6 bases; bases with no gene match: 6. The CDR3 DNA is TGTGCCAGCAGGAGTCAGGGGGCAAAAGAGACCCAGTACTTC. Translated, it gives CASRSQGAKETQYF.

In this sample, this clone turned up a few times. The chain uses TRBV4-2 and TRBJ2-1; tentatively, D is TRBD1 (6 bases). The ends were cut back, 3 bases at V and 0 bases at J, with 12 bases in the middle. Germline V gives CDR1 LGHNA, CDR2 YNFKEQ. The CDR3 is 16 amino acids. The CDR3 sequence: CASSHFGTNSYNEQFF. The CDR3 DNA reads as TGTGCCAGCAGCCACTTCGGGACAAACTCCTACAATGAGCAGTTCTTC.

This clone was detected once. The chain combines TRBV5-1 with TRBJ1-4; D possibly corresponds to TRBD1 (5 bases). From germline, CDR1 is SGHRS and CDR2 YFSETQ. The ends were cut back, 1 base at V and 0 bases at J, with 10 bases in the middle. The CDR3 runs to 16 residues. The CDR3 loop is CASSLWDPSTNEKLFF. The CDR3, as DNA: TGCGCCAGCAGCTTGTGGGACCCTTCAACTAATGAAAAACTGTTTTTT.

The chain's CDR3 is CASSDLQGEGETQYF. The CDR3 region has the DNA TGTGCCAGCAGCGATCTTCAGGGGGAGGGGGAGACCCAGTACTTC. V gene TRBV5-4 combines with J gene TRBJ2-5; the D gene could be TRBD1 or TRBD2 (7 bases each). There are 15 residues in the CDR3. Germline lookup yields CDR1 SGHNT and CDR2 YYREEE (reference sequence). Trimming removed 4 bases from V and 5 bases from J, with 18 bases in between.

This clone was seen a handful of times. The rearrangement joins TRBV2 to TRBJ1-5; possibly TRBD1 for D (5 bases). The CDR3 is 17 amino acids. V dropped 3 bases and J dropped 6 bases, with 21 bases sitting between them. CDR1 SNHLY and CDR2 FYNNEI come from the germline V gene. For the CDR3, the DNA is TGTGCCAGCAGTGAGACTTTTTACGCAGGGACCGGTCAGCCCCAGCATTTT. This translates into CASSETFYAGTGQPQHF.

Details on this clone: The sample carries other DNA sequences with the same CDR3. This chain links TRBV5-4 with TRBJ1-2; D gene unclear. Germline loops: CDR1 SGHNT, CDR2 YYREEE (reference sequence). The CDR3 has 12 residues. Trimming removed 0 bases from V and 2 bases from J, with 2 bases in between. The CDR3 DNA reads TGTGCCAGCAGCTTGGCGAACTATGGCTACACCTTC. Translation gives CASSLANYGYTF.